The T cell receptor beta chain described here comes from a study of cytomegalovirus exposure and HLA in healthy donors. Turning to the study itself: Early on, a data release was issued that held roughly 86 million unique TCRs from HLA-typed donors. Study observations and caveats: Per a prior analysis, the majority of TCR beta V segments were productive roughly 90% or roughly 30% of the time. Rare sequences made up most TCRs, while some public TCRs were found in many donors. Later on, an analysis showed TCR association rates differing by HLA locus, with DRB1 the most and HLA-C the fewest.

Use of 60 Vbeta and 13 Jbeta primers characterized the PCR. Method: immunoSEQ multiplex PCR; TCRdb's copy keeps in-frame clones and lacks some. The data hold roughly 120,000 clones, with around three quarters observed a single time. With respect to this clone: Antigen: not known.

The ends were cut back, 3 bases at V and 6 bases at J, with 13 bases in the middle. Germline CDR1 reads SGHRS; CDR2 reads YFSETQ. The CDR3 is made up of 13 amino acids. Source material: PBMCs. The gene calls are TRBV5-1 and TRBJ2-7, with D possibly TRBD2 on 7 matching bases. The origin of this receptor is a man aged 45-60 years in good health and CMV-seropositive. CDR3 region: CASSWGGEGEQYF. The CDR3, as DNA: TGCGCCAGCAGCTGGGGGGGCGAGGGCGAGCAGTACTTC.